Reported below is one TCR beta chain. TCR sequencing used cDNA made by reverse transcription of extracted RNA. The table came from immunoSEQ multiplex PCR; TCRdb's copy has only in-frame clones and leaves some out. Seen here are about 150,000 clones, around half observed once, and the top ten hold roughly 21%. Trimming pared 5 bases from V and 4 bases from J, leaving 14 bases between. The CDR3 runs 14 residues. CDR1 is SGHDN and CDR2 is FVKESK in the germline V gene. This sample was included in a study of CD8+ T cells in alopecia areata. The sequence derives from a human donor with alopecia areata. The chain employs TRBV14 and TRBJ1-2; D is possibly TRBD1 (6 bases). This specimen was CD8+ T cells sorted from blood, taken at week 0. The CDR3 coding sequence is TGTGCCAGCAGCTACAGGGAGTCTGGCTATGGCTACACCTTC. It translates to CASSYRESGYGYTF.